The 3 T cell receptor beta chains reported below all come from one sample, sequenced in a study of siplizumab effects on memory and regulatory T cells. TCRdb's table, derived via immunoSEQ multiplex PCR, lists solely in-frame clones and lacks some. Among tens of thousands of clones listed, roughly 96% were seen once. Input material: naive CD8+ T cells sorted from blood. The receptors were sampled from a human donor in good health.

This chain uses TRBV6-5 with TRBJ2-2; D not resolved. Trimming left V 2 bases short and J 2 bases short, with 6 bases between. CDR3 length: 14 amino acids. CDR1 is MNHEY and CDR2 is SVGAGI in the germline V gene. CDR3 in DNA: TGTGCCAGCAGTTACACAGACAACACCGGGGAGCTGTTTTTT. Translation gives CASSYTDNTGELFF.

This rearrangement joins TRBV14 to TRBJ1-4, with D hard to call. The CDR3 has 16 residues. V shed 0 bases and J shed 7 bases, with 15 bases lying between them. Per germline, CDR1 SGHDN and CDR2 FVKESK. CDR3 protein: CASSQDFEALGEKLFF. DNA of the CDR3: TGTGCCAGCAGCCAAGATTTTGAGGCCTTAGGTGAAAAACTGTTTTTT.

The chain couples TRBV14 to TRBJ2-5; D call uncertain. The germline V gene encodes CDR1 SGHDN and CDR2 FVKESK. The CDR3 consists of 13 residues. V was clipped by 1 base and J by 2 bases, with 5 bases between them. This chain's CDR3 is CASSQVGQETQYF. CDR3 DNA: TGTGCCAGCAGCCAAGTAGGGCAAGAGACCCAGTACTTC.